Listed below are T cell receptor beta chains from one sample, sequenced in a study of T cell responses to AZD1222 COVID-19 vaccine. Method: immunoSEQ multiplex PCR; TCRdb's copy keeps in-frame clones and lacks some. The sample records more than 85,000 clones, about nine tenths being singletons. The sequences come from peripheral blood, collected on day 0 of AZD1222 vaccination. Every receptor here comes from an adult in good health. Each CDR3 is given with its conserved first and last residue. The D gene is left open where the match is weak. Where a row states a size, it is once, few, many or the class of an expanded clone; other rows omit it.

D gene,clone size,V gene,J gene,CDR3 DNA,CDR3 protein
TRBD1,-,TRBV30,TRBJ1-4,TGTGCCTGGAGCTCCGGGACAGCCGCCAATGAAAAACTGTTTTTT,CAWSSGTAANEKLFF
-,-,TRBV2,TRBJ2-2,TGTGCCAGCAGTGATCAGAGGCGTTACGGGACCGGGGAGCTGTTTTTT,CASSDQRRYGTGELFF
TRBD1,once,TRBV19,TRBJ1-1,TGTGCCAGTAGTATAAGGACAGGGGACACTGAAGCTTTCTTT,CASSIRTGDTEAFF
TRBD1,-,TRBV10-3,TRBJ1-1,TGTGCCACACAAGGACAGGGTCGAACGAACACTGAAGCTTTCTTT,CATQGQGRTNTEAFF
TRBD1,-,TRBV25-1,TRBJ1-2,TGTGCCAGCAGTGAAGGGACAGGGAAGGGCTACACCTTC,CASSEGTGKGYTF
TRBD1,-,TRBV4-2,TRBJ2-1,TGTGCCAGCAGCCAACCCCGACAGGGGGAAACCTACAATGAGCAGTTCTTC,CASSQPRQGETYNEQFF
-,-,TRBV28,TRBJ2-2,TGTGCCAGCACCTCGAACACCGGGGAGCTGTTTTTT,CASTSNTGELFF
TRBD1,-,TRBV6-2/TRBV6-3,TRBJ1-2,TGTGCCAGCAGTCGGACAGGGTCCAACTATGGCTACACCTTC,CASSRTGSNYGYTF
-,-,TRBV4-3,TRBJ1-3,TGCGCCAGCAGCCTTGGACCAGGCTCTGGAAACACCATATATTTT,CASSLGPGSGNTIYF
-,-,TRBV5-1,TRBJ1-1,TGCGCCAGCAGCTTGGGGCAAGCTATGAACACTGAAGCTTTCTTT,CASSLGQAMNTEAFF
-,-,TRBV3-1/TRBV3-2,TRBJ1-3,TGTGCCAGCAGCCAAGCGCCCGGAAACACCATATATTTT,CASSQAPGNTIYF
TRBD2,-,TRBV6-2/TRBV6-3,TRBJ2-1,TGTGCCAGCAGCTCACCGACTAGCAGCCATGAGCAGTTCTTC,CASSSPTSSHEQFF
-,-,TRBV3-1/TRBV3-2,TRBJ2-7,TGTGCCAGCAGCCGAGGGACAAAGTCCTACGAGCAGTACTTC,CASSRGTKSYEQYF
TRBD2,once,TRBV6-4,TRBJ2-2,TGTGCCAGCACCCCGACTAGCGGGGCCTCCGGGGAGCTGTTTTTT,CASTPTSGASGELFF
TRBD1,-,TRBV7-2,TRBJ2-5,TGTGCCAGCAGTTTATTAGGGACAGGGTTGGAGACCCAGTACTTC,CASSLLGTGLETQYF
TRBD2,-,TRBV19,TRBJ2-1,TGTGCCAGTAGTATGGGACTAGAGGGTAATGAGCAGTTCTTC,CASSMGLEGNEQFF
-,-,TRBV11-2,TRBJ1-1,TGTGCCAGCAGCTTAGTGGCCTTCCAACCTGAAGCTTTCTTT,CASSLVAFQPEAFF
-,-,TRBV21-1,TRBJ1-5,TGTGCCAGCAGCAAAGTTCACACCTGCAATCAGCCCCAGCATTTT,CASSKVHTCNQPQHF
-,-,TRBV30,TRBJ2-3,TGTGCCTGGAGCATTATGACGGATACGCAGTATTTT,CAWSIMTDTQYF
-,once,TRBV7-9,TRBJ1-2,TGTGCCAGCAGCCCTGCTGGGGGACCTCCGGGCTACACCTTC,CASSPAGGPPGYTF
-,-,TRBV27,TRBJ2-6,TGTGCCAGCAGTCTTACAGGGTTACCGTCTGGGGCCAACGTCCTGACTTTC,CASSLTGLPSGANVLTF
TRBD1,-,TRBV5-4,TRBJ2-2,TGTGCCAGCAGTTCAAAAACAGGGGGGATCTACACCGGGGAGCTGTTTTTT,CASSSKTGGIYTGELFF
TRBD2,few,TRBV3-1/TRBV3-2,TRBJ2-3,TGTGCCAGCAGTTTAGCGGGGGGGCCCACAGATACGCAGTATTTT,CASSLAGGPTDTQYF
TRBD1,-,TRBV28,TRBJ1-1,TGTGCCAGCAGTTCATTCGGACAGGCCAACACTGAAGCTTTCTTT,CASSSFGQANTEAFF
-,-,TRBV6-2/TRBV6-3,TRBJ2-3,TGTGCCAGCAGCCGGCGGGATACGCAGTATTTT,CASSRRDTQYF
-,-,TRBV6-1,TRBJ1-4,TGTGCCAGCAGTGAGAAGACGCCCCGGGAAAAACTGTTTTTT,CASSEKTPREKLFF
-,-,TRBV19,TRBJ1-5,TGTGCCAGTAGTATTCCAGGGGCGGGGCAGCCCCAGCATTTT,CASSIPGAGQPQHF
-,-,TRBV30,TRBJ1-6,TGTGCCTGGAGTCCAGGGTGGTCCTATAATTCACCCCTCCACTTT,CAWSPGWSYNSPLHF
-,-,TRBV27,TRBJ1-1,TGTGCCAGCAGTTTCAAGGGGAGCGCTGAAGCTTTCTTT,CASSFKGSAEAFF
-,-,TRBV4-2,TRBJ2-3,TGTGCCAGCAGCCAAGAGTCGGCAGGTGCTAGCACAGATACGCAGTATTTT,CASSQESAGASTDTQYF
TRBD1,-,TRBV12-3/TRBV12-4,TRBJ1-2,TGTGCCAGCAGTTTCGACAGGGTCGGCTACACCTTC,CASSFDRVGYTF
-,-,TRBV5-6,TRBJ1-2,TGTGCCAGCAGCTTACAGGGAATTAGTGGCTACACCTTC,CASSLQGISGYTF
TRBD1,-,TRBV4-3,TRBJ2-5,TGCGCCAGCAGCCTCGAGCAGGGGGCAGGAGAGACCCAGTACTTC,CASSLEQGAGETQYF
TRBD1,-,TRBV5-6,TRBJ1-2,TGTGCCAGCATGCGACAGGGTCACTATGGCTACACCTTC,CASMRQGHYGYTF
TRBD1,-,TRBV7-2,TRBJ1-5,TGTGCCAGCTCTACTAGGGGGCCACTAGACAATCAGCCCCAGCATTTT,CASSTRGPLDNQPQHF
-,many,TRBV4-3,TRBJ2-6,TGCGCCAGCAGCCAAGAGGTGGGGGCCGGGGCCAACGTCCTGACTTTC,CASSQEVGAGANVLTF
-,once,TRBV5-1,TRBJ2-1,TGCGCCAGCAGCCGGGACGGAAACAATGAGCAGTTCTTC,CASSRDGNNEQFF
-,-,TRBV4-2,TRBJ1-1,TGTGCCAGCAGCCCGGGAGGGGGAGAGGCTGAAGCTTTCTTT,CASSPGGGEAEAFF
TRBD1,-,TRBV27,TRBJ1-2,TGTGCCAGCGGACAGGGGGCTAACTATGGCTACACCTTC,CASGQGANYGYTF
-,-,TRBV4-2,TRBJ1-2,TGTGCCAGCAGCCAAGACAGGGGTGACTATGGCTACACCTTC,CASSQDRGDYGYTF
-,-,TRBV7-2,TRBJ1-6,TGTGCCAGCAGCTTAGCCGGGACGTGGGGGAATTCACCCCTCCACTTT,CASSLAGTWGNSPLHF
-,-,TRBV2,TRBJ2-3,TGTGCCAGCAGCAATCAGGGGAGGACAGATACGCAGTATTTT,CASSNQGRTDTQYF
-,-,TRBV5-4,TRBJ2-7,TGTGCCAGCAGCGGGGGGATATGGGGGAGCTCCTACGAGCAGTACTTC,CASSGGIWGSSYEQYF
-,-,TRBV28,TRBJ1-1,TGTGCCAGCAGTTTACCGACCTCGGCTGGGGGGAACACTGAAGCTTTCTTT,CASSLPTSAGGNTEAFF
TRBD2,-,TRBV2,TRBJ2-3,TGTGCCAGCACCGGGACTAGGGGGGATACGCAGTATTTT,CASTGTRGDTQYF
-,-,TRBV20-1,TRBJ1-1,TGCAGTGCCAGTTTTGAGGGGCGCACTGAAGCTTTCTTT,CSASFEGRTEAFF
-,once,TRBV6-5,TRBJ2-7,TGTGCCAGCAACGAGGGGACTTCCCCCTACGAGCAGTACTTC,CASNEGTSPYEQYF
-,-,TRBV30,TRBJ2-2,TGTGCCTGGAGTCCCGATAGCGGTTCGAACACCGGGGAGCTGTTTTTT,CAWSPDSGSNTGELFF
-,-,TRBV27,TRBJ2-7,TGTGCCAGCAGTTTCCTCGGCATGGATGACGAGCAGTACTTC,CASSFLGMDDEQYF
TRBD1,-,TRBV20-1,TRBJ1-1,TGCAGTGCTAATGACAGGGGCGAAAGGTTAAACACTGAAGCTTTCTTT,CSANDRGERLNTEAFF
-,-,TRBV7-9,TRBJ1-2,TGTGCCAGCAGCTATAGTGGGGGTAACTATGGCTACACCTTC,CASSYSGGNYGYTF
-,-,TRBV12-3/TRBV12-4,TRBJ1-1,TGTGCCAGCAGTTTAGGGGAGAACACTGAAGCTTTCTTT,CASSLGENTEAFF
TRBD1,once,TRBV29-1,TRBJ1-4,TGCAGCGTTGAACTGGAACAGGGGGCGGTAAGGCAAACTAATGAAAAACTGTTTTTT,CSVELEQGAVRQTNEKLFF
-,-,TRBV12-3/TRBV12-4,TRBJ2-1,TGTGCCAGCAGTTTTTTGAGGGACAATGAGCAGTTCTTC,CASSFLRDNEQFF
TRBD2,-,TRBV5-1,TRBJ2-1,TGCGCCAGCAGCTTACTACCCACGGGACTAGGTTTCAATGAGCAGTTCTTC,CASSLLPTGLGFNEQFF
TRBD2,-,TRBV9,TRBJ2-2,TGTGCCAGCAGCGTAGTTGGAGCGGGGGGGAACACCGGGGAGCTGTTTTTT,CASSVVGAGGNTGELFF
TRBD1,-,TRBV4-3,TRBJ2-3,TGCGCCAGCAGCCAATCCCGGACAGGGGGTGATACGCAGTATTTT,CASSQSRTGGDTQYF
TRBD2,-,TRBV6-2/TRBV6-3,TRBJ2-3,TGTGCCAGCAGTTCTTGGACTAGCGGGGGGAGCACAGATACGCAGTATTTT,CASSSWTSGGSTDTQYF
-,once,TRBV7-2,TRBJ1-2,TGTGCCAGCAGCCCATCTGACGGCTATGGCTACACCTTC,CASSPSDGYGYTF
-,-,TRBV4-1,TRBJ2-1,TGCGCCAGCAGCCAAAACAAGGGGGTTAGCGTCAATGAGCAGTTCTTC,CASSQNKGVSVNEQFF